A single TCR beta chain is shown here with its context. This clonotype was seen a few times. Its antigen remains undetermined. There are no base qualities to consult, and no much larger clone falls within one base. The data are from a study of T cell repertoires in cytomegalovirus infection (dated by TCRdb to the late 2010s). Regarding the research as a whole: Peptide stimulations targeted recently identified HLA-C-restricted CMV epitopes, whose presentation resists viral immunomodulation, together with well-studied HLA-B-restricted epitopes. The HLA type of each donor mattered for the analysis, because public TCR beta signatures pointed to carriage of CMV infection along with the matching HLA type.

The treatment or condition label here, explained by the study, means: in vitro stimulation with specific CMV peptide epitopes to enrich CMV-specific T cells. Results the study describes overall, beyond this receptor: In the ex vivo response, HLA-C-restricted CMV-specific TCR beta clonotypes were dominant, and in two of eight donors the single most frequent clonotype came from this HLA-C-restricted group. In both this cohort and an independent cohort of 350 to 400 donors, the cumulative frequency of public TCR beta family members distinguished carriers of CMV infection plus the relevant HLA type.

The listed sequencing device is Illumina HiSeq 1500. The public sequencing data were trimmed at Q25 with fastp and processed into clonotypes with MiXCR by TCRdb, which kept only in-frame beta chains. Here each entry gathers all rows of one CDR3 protein and keeps the most common genes and DNA. A total of 80,000 to 95,000 distinct CDR3 sequences appear in this sample, about 29% of them only once. The ten biggest clones cover 71% of the sample. V sheds 0 bases and J sheds 1 base, leaving 19 bases between their ends. From cysteine to phenylalanine, the CDR3 is 19 amino acids long. Of the read, only the CDR3 DNA is kept; its 57 bases are in frame from base 1. The germline V gene (reference sequence) gives CDR1 as LNHNV and CDR2 as YYDKDF.

This sequence uses TRBV15 and TRBJ2-1; TRBD2 is a possible D gene, resting on 6 matching bases. The clonotype comes from a human donor in good health (CMV status not recorded). Some clones in this sample may be carry-over from other donors' samples. The sample consisted of CD8+ T cells from cultured PBMCs, taken from culture after CMV antigen stimulation. The DNA reads TGTGCCACCAGCAGAGATGCAGCGGGTCAGCCTCTATCCTACAATGAGCAGTTCTTC. The resulting protein is CATSRDAAGQPLSYNEQFF.